A selection of T cell receptor beta chains follows, all from one sample in a study of a mutant IDH1 vaccine in newly diagnosed glioma. Assay: immunoSEQ multiplex PCR; the TCRdb copy retains only in-frame clones and omits some. Seen here are 85,000 to 100,000 clones, roughly 80% observed once, and the top ten hold approximately 8%. The sample consisted of PBMCs, taken from a glioma patient treated with radiotherapy, temozolomide or both. The receptors stem from a woman aged 50 to 60 with glioma. Both conserved end residues are part of each CDR3. Fields, in order: J gene, D gene, V gene, clone size, CDR3 DNA, CDR3 protein. A D gene is named only where the DNA matches it firmly. A row's size may be missing; if present it is once, few, many or a size class.

TRBJ2-2	TRBD2	TRBV5-1	NA	TGCGCCAGCAGCCCCTACCCCCTAGCGGGGGCTTCGAACACCGGGGAGCTGTTTTTT	CASSPYPLAGASNTGELFF
TRBJ1-2	NA	TRBV12-5	once	TGTGCTAGTGGTTTGAAAGGGGAACTCTATGGCTACACCTTC	CASGLKGELYGYTF
TRBJ1-2	NA	TRBV15	NA	TGTGCCACCAGCCCTCGGCCACCCAACTATGGCTACACCTTC	CATSPRPPNYGYTF
TRBJ1-1	NA	TRBV30	NA	TGTGCCTGGAGACCGGGACCCCTGAACACTGAAGCTTTCTTT	CAWRPGPLNTEAFF
TRBJ1-2	TRBD1	TRBV6-1	NA	TGTGCCAGCAGTGATGGTGGACAGGGGAATTATGGCTACACCTTC	CASSDGGQGNYGYTF
TRBJ1-1	NA	TRBV18	NA	TGTGCCAGCTCACCCGGTGGACAGAAAGGGGATCCAGCTTTCTTT	CASSPGGQKGDPAFF
TRBJ1-6	NA	TRBV19	NA	TGTGCCAGTAGTTCTTTCATCCGGGGAGAGTATAATTCACCCCTCCACTTT	CASSSFIRGEYNSPLHF
TRBJ1-4	NA	TRBV7-9	NA	TGTGCCAGCAGCTTCCCGGGGGGAGGGGAAAAACTGTTTTTT	CASSFPGGGEKLFF
TRBJ2-7	NA	TRBV6-5	NA	TGTGCCAGCAGTTATCCCGGGACCCCGGCCTACGAGCAGTACTTC	CASSYPGTPAYEQYF
TRBJ2-7	NA	TRBV19	NA	TGTGCCAAAGTAACACGGGGGAAGAGGCCCTACGAGCAGTACTTC	CAKVTRGKRPYEQYF
TRBJ1-1	NA	TRBV7-8	NA	TGTGCCAGCAGCTTAGCCGGGACGAGGGACACTGAAGCTTTCTTT	CASSLAGTRDTEAFF
TRBJ1-1	NA	TRBV18	NA	TGTGCCAGCTCACCAGATTTGGGCAGTCCCGAAGCTTTCTTT	CASSPDLGSPEAFF
TRBJ1-1	NA	TRBV7-7	once	TGTGCCAGCAGCTGGCCTTTGTCTGAAGCTTTCTTT	CASSWPLSEAFF
TRBJ2-7	NA	TRBV5-1	NA	TGCGCCAGCAGCTTGGTGGAGGGCTACGAGCAGTACTTC	CASSLVEGYEQYF
TRBJ1-6	TRBD1	TRBV30	NA	TGTGCCTGTCCAGACAGGGGCAATTCACCCCTCCACTTT	CACPDRGNSPLHF
TRBJ1-2	TRBD1	TRBV10-3	NA	TGTGCCATCAGTCTATCACAGGGGGCGGTTGGCTACACCTTC	CAISLSQGAVGYTF
TRBJ2-6	TRBD1	TRBV27	NA	TGTGCCAGCAGTCCAACCCCGGACAGGGCTGGGGCCAACGTCCTGACTTTC	CASSPTPDRAGANVLTF
TRBJ2-3	NA	TRBV28	NA	TGTGCCAGCAGAACGACTAAGGGATCTAGCACAGATACGCAGTATTTT	CASRTTKGSSTDTQYF
TRBJ2-5	NA	TRBV5-1	NA	TGCGCCAGCAGCTTGTCTACTGGCGGGTCGACCGGCCAGTACTTC	CASSLSTGGSTGQYF
TRBJ1-1	NA	TRBV6-6	NA	TGTGCCAGCAGTTTAGTCGGGGGAAGTACTGAAGCTTTCTTT	CASSLVGGSTEAFF
TRBJ1-3	NA	TRBV27	NA	TGTGCCAGCCAGAGGGGGGGGGCGAAAGGAAACACCATATATTTT	CASQRGGAKGNTIYF
TRBJ2-7	TRBD2	TRBV6-5	NA	TGTGCCAGCAGTGCGGGAGGCTCCTACGAGCAGTACTTC	CASSAGGSYEQYF
TRBJ1-1	TRBD1	TRBV27	few	TGTGCCAGCAGTCCAAAAGGGACAGGGGGTAACACTGAAGCTTTCTTT	CASSPKGTGGNTEAFF